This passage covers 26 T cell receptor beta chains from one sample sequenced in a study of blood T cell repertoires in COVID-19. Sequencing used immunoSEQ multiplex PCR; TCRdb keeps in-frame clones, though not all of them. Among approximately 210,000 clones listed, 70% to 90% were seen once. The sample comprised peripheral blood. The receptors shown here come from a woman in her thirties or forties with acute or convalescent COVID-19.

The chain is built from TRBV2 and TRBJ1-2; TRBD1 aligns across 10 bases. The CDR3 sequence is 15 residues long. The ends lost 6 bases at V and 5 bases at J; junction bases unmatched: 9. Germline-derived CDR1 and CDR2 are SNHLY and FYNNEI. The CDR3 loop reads CASRSGQGPGYGYTF. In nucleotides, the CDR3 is TGTGCCAGCAGATCGGGACAGGGGCCGGGTTATGGCTACACCTTC.

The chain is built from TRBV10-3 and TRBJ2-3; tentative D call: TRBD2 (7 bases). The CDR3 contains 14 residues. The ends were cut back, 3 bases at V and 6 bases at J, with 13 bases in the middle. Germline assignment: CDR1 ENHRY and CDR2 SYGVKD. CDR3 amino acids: CAISDSEGGDTQYF. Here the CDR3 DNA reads TGTGCCATCAGTGACTCAGAGGGGGGGGATACGCAGTATTTT.

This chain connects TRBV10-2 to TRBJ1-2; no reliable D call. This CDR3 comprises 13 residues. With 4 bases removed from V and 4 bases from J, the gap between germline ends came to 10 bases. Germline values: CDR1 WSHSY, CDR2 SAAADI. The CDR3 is CASSASWSYGYTF. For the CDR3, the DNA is TGCGCCAGCAGTGCTTCGTGGAGCTATGGCTACACCTTC.

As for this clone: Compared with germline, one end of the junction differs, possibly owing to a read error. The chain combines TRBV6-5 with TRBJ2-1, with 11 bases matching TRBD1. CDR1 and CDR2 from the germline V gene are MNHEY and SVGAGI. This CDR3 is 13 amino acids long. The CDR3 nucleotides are TGTGCCAGCAGCCGGGACAGGGGGGATAGGCGGCTCTTC. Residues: CASSRDRGDRRLF.

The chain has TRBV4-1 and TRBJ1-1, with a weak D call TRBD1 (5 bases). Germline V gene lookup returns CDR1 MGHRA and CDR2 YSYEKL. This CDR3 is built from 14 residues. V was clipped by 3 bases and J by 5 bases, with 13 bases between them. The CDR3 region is CASSHHAGGTEAFF. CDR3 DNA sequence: TGCGCCAGCAGCCATCACGCGGGGGGAACTGAAGCTTTCTTT.

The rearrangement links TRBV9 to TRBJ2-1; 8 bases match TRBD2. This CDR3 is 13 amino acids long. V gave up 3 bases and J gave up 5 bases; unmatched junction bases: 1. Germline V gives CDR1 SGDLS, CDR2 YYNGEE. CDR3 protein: CASSEGLDNEQFF. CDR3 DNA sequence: TGTGCCAGCAGCGAGGGACTAGACAATGAGCAGTTCTTC.

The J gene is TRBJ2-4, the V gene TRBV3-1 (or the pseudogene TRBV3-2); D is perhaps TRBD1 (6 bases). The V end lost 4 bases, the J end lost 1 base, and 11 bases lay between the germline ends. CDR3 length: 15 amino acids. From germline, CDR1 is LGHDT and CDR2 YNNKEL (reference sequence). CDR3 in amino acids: CASSLPGEAKNIQYF. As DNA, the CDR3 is TGTGCCAGCAGCCTCCCAGGGGAGGCCAAAAACATTCAGTACTTC.

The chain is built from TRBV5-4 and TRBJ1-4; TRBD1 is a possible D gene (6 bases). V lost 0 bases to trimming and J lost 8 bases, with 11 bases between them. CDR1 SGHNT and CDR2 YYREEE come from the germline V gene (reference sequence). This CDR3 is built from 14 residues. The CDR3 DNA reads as TGTGCCAGCAGCTTGGAGGGGGTCAGGGAAAAACTGTTTTTT. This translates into CASSLEGVREKLFF.

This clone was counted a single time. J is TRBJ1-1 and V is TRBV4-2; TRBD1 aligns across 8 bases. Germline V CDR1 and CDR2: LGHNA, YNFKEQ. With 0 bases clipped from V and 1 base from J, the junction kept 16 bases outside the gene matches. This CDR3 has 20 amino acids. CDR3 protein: CASSQDSGFAGGSRNTEAFF. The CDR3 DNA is TGTGCCAGCAGCCAAGATAGTGGTTTTGCAGGGGGCAGTAGGAACACTGAAGCTTTCTTT.

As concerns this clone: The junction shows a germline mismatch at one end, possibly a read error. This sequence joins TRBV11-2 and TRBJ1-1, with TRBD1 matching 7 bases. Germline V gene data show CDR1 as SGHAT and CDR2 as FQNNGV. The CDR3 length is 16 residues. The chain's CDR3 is CASSLDWLQGNAEAFF. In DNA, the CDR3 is TGTGCCAGCAGCTTAGATTGGTTACAGGGGAACGCTGAAGCTTTCTTT.

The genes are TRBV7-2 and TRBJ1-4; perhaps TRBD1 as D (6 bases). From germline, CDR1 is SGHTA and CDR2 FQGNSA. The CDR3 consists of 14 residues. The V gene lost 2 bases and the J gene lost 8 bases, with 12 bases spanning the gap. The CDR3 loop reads CASSLQGIGEKLFF. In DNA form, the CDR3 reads TGTGCCAGCAGCTTACAGGGGATAGGGGAAAAACTGTTTTTT.

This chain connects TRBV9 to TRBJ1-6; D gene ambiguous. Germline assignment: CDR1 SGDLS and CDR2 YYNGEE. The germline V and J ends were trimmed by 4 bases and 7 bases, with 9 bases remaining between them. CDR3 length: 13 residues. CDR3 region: CASSFSLNSPLHF. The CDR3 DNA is TGTGCCAGCAGCTTTTCCTTAAATTCACCCCTCCACTTT.

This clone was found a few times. CDR3 bases: TGTGCCAGCAGTGAAAAACAGGATTTCTCACCCCTCCACTTT. Its translation is CASSEKQDFSPLHF. The chain couples TRBV6-1 to TRBJ1-6, with a possible D match to TRBD1 (5 bases). The CDR3 runs 14 residues. V shed 2 bases and J shed 10 bases, with 12 bases lying between them. Looked up from germline, CDR1 is MNHNS and CDR2 is SASEGT.

In DNA, the CDR3 is TGTGCCAGTAGTATCGCAGGGAAAACCGGGGAGCTGTTTTTT. Its translation is CASSIAGKTGELFF. This sequence joins TRBV19 and TRBJ2-2; D is perhaps TRBD1 (5 bases). The CDR3 loop spans 14 amino acids. V dropped 3 bases and J dropped 5 bases, with 10 bases sitting between them. Germline CDR1 is LNHDA and CDR2 is SQIVND (reference sequence).

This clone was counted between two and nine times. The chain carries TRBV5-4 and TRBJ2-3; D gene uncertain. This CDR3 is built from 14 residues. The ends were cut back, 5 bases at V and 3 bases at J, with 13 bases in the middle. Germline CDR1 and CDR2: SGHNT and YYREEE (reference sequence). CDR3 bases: TGTGCCAGCAGTTCTTCAAAGACAACAGATACGCAGTATTTT. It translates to CASSSSKTTDTQYF.

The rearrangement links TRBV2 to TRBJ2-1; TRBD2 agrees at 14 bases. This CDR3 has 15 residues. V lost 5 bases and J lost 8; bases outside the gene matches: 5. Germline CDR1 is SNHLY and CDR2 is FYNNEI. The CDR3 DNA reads TGTGCCAGCAGTAGGGGACTAGCGGGGGTTGATGAGCAGTTCTTC. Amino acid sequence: CASSRGLAGVDEQFF.

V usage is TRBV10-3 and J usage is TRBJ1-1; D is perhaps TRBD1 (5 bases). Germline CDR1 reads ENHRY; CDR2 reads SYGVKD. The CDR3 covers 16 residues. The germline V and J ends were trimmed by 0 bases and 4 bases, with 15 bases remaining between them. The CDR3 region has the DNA TGTGCCATCAGTGAGTCGACCAGGGCTGAGATCACTGAAGCTTTCTTT. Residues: CAISESTRAEITEAFF.

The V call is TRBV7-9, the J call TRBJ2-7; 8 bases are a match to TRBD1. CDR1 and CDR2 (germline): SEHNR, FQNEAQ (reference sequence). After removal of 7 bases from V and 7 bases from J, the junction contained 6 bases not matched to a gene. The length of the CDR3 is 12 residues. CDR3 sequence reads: CASNSGGWEQYV. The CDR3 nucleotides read TGTGCCAGCAATTCAGGGGGCTGGGAGCAGTACGTC.

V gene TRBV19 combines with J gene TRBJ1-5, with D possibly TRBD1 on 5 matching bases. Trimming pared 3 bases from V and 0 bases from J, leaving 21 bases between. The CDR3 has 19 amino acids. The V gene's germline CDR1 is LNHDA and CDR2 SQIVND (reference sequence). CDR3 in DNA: TGTGCCAGTAGTATCTCCGGGACGTTCGGGGGGAATAGCAATCAGCCCCAGCATTTT. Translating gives CASSISGTFGGNSNQPQHF.

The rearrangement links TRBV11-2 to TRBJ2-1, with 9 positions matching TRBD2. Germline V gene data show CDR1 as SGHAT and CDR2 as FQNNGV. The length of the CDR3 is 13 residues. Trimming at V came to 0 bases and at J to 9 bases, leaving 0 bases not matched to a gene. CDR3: CASSLEGLAEQFF. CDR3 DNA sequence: TGTGCCAGCAGCTTAGAGGGACTAGCTGAGCAGTTCTTC. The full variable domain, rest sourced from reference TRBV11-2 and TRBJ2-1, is EAGVAQSPRYKIIEKRQSVAFWCNPISGHATLYWYQQILGQGPKLLIQFQNNGVVDDSQLPKDRFSAERLKGVDSTLKIQPAKLEDSAVYLCASSLEGLAEQFFGPGTRLTVL.

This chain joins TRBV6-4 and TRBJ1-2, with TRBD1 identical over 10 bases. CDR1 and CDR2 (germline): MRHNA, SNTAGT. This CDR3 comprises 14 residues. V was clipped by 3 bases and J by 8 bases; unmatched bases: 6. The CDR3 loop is CASSDGGTGEGYTF. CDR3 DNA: TGTGCCAGCAGTGATGGGGGGACAGGGGAAGGCTACACCTTC.

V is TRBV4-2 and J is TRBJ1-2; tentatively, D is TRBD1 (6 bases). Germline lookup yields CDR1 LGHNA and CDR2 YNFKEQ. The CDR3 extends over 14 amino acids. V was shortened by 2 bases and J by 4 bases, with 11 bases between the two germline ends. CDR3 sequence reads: CASSQPGQTYGYTF. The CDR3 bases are TGTGCCAGCAGCCAACCCGGACAGACCTATGGCTACACCTTC.

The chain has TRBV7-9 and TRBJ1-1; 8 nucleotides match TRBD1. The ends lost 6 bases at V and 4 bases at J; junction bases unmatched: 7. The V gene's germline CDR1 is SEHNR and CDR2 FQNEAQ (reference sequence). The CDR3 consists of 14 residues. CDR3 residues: CASSTQGAVTEAFF. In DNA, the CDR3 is TGTGCCAGCAGTACTCAGGGGGCGGTCACTGAAGCTTTCTTT.

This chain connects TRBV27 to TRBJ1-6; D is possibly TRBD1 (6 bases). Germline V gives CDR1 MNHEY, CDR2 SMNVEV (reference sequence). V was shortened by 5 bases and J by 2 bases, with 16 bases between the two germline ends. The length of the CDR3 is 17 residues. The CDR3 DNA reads TGTGCCAGCAGTGTCCTAACAGGGCTCCCCTATAATTCACCCCTCCACTTT. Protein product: CASSVLTGLPYNSPLHF.

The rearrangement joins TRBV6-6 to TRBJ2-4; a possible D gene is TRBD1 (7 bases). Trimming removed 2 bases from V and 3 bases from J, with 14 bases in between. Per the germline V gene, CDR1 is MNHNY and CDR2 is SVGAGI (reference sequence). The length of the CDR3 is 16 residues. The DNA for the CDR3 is TGTGCCAGCAGTTACCCCGGACAGGAGGGCAAAAACATTCAGTACTTC. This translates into CASSYPGQEGKNIQYF.

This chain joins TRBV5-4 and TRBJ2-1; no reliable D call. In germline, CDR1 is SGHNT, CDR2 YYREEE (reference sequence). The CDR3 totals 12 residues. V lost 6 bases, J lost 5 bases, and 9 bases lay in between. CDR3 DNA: TGTGCCAGCAACCGCGACAACAATGAGCAGTTCTTC. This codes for CASNRDNNEQFF.